Presented here are 10 T cell receptor beta chains from one specimen sequenced in a study of cytomegalovirus exposure and HLA in healthy donors. With 60 Vbeta and 13 Jbeta primers, the PCR was carried out. Sequenced by immunoSEQ multiplex PCR; TCRdb stores in-frame clones only, minus some. The sample includes about 190,000 clones, around 87% of them seen just once. Sequenced: PBMCs. These receptors all stem from a man aged 25-40 years in good health and CMV-seronegative.

This chain links TRBV11-1 with TRBJ2-3; 8 bases are a match to TRBD2. The germline V gene encodes CDR1 SGHAT and CDR2 FQDESV (reference sequence). The CDR3 runs to 15 residues. Trimming at V came to 0 bases and at J to 4 bases, leaving 3 bases not matched to a gene. CDR3: CASSLAAGGADTQYF. In DNA, the CDR3 is TGTGCCAGCAGCTTAGCTGCGGGGGGCGCAGATACGCAGTATTTT.

The chain joins TRBV7-2 to TRBJ1-2; tentative D call: TRBD1 (5 bases). Looked up from germline, CDR1 is SGHTA and CDR2 is FQGNSA. The CDR3 sequence is 14 residues long. Trimming left V 1 base short and J 7 bases short, with 13 bases between. For the CDR3, the DNA is TGTGCCAGCAGCTTAGATCAGGGCGACGGTGGCTACACCTTC. It encodes CASSLDQGDGGYTF. Based on the CDR3 plus reference TRBV7-2 and TRBJ1-2, the full variable domain is GAGVSQSPSNKVTEKGKDVELRCDPISGHTALYWYRQSLGQGLEFLIYFQGNSAPDKSGLPSDRFSAERTGGSVSTLTIQRTQQEDSAVYLCASSLDQGDGGYTFGSGTRLTVV.

The chain couples TRBV27 to TRBJ1-5, with D unclear. In germline, CDR1 is MNHEY, CDR2 SMNVEV (reference sequence). The CDR3 totals 16 residues. Trimming removed 6 bases from V and 3 bases from J, with 18 bases in between. The DNA for the CDR3 is TGTGCCAGCAGCCCCTGGGGAGGGCGAAACAATCAGCCCCAGCATTTT. Encoded protein: CASSPWGGRNNQPQHF.

This sequence joins TRBV15 and TRBJ2-7; 7 positions agree with TRBD2. J was trimmed by 10 bases and V by 9 bases; bases with no gene match: 3. The CDR3 length is 9 residues. Germline V lookup: CDR1 LNHNV, CDR2 YYDKDF (reference sequence). CDR3 sequence (DNA): TGTGCCACGGGGGGGAAACAGTACTTC. Protein: CATGGKQYF.

V is TRBV28 and J is TRBJ1-2; the match to TRBD1 covers 8 bases. This CDR3 has 13 amino acids. Looked up from germline, CDR1 is MDHEN and CDR2 is SYDVKM. The CDR3 protein is CALAPQGADSYTF. Written as DNA, the CDR3 is TGTGCACTCGCCCCCCAGGGGGCTGATAGCTACACCTTC.

This CDR3 is CASSFESSVHEQYF. The CDR3 DNA reads TGTGCCAGCAGCTTTGAGAGTTCGGTCCACGAGCAGTACTTC. The chain joins TRBV5-4 to TRBJ2-7; D is undetermined. CDR3 size: 14 residues. Trimming stripped 2 bases from V and 5 bases from J, with 14 bases between. Germline V gene data show CDR1 as SGHNT and CDR2 as YYREEE (reference sequence).

This clone is a singleton in its sample. The chain has TRBV5-4 and TRBJ2-3, with 16 positions matching TRBD2. This CDR3 is built from 16 residues. The germline V gene has CDR1 SGHNT and CDR2 YYREEE (reference sequence). J gave up 2 bases and V 7 bases, and 4 bases lay outside the gene matches. The CDR3: CASSGTSGGDTDTQYF. CDR3 coding DNA: TGTGCCAGCTCCGGGACTAGCGGGGGGGACACAGATACGCAGTATTTT.

There are a few counts of this clone. The CDR3 reads CASMNRAEAFF. In nucleotides, the CDR3 is TGTGCCAGCATGAACAGGGCTGAAGCTTTCTTT. V gene TRBV19 combines with J gene TRBJ1-1, with D perhaps matching TRBD1 (6 bases). Germline V gives CDR1 LNHDA, CDR2 SQIVND (reference sequence). CDR3 length equals 11 residues. V lost 9 bases and J lost 6, with 11 bases in between. The complete variable domain, with remaining parts taken from reference TRBV19 and TRBJ1-1, reads DGGITQSPKYLFRKEGQNVTLSCEQNLNHDAMYWYRQDPGQGLRLIYYSQIVNDFQKGDIAEGYSVSREKKESFPLTVTSAQKNPTAFYLCASMNRAEAFFGQGTRLTVV.

The rearrangement uses TRBV5-1 and TRBJ1-2; 7 bases line up with TRBD1. The CDR3 spans 16 residues. V lost 1 base to trimming and J lost 7 bases; unmatched junction nucleotides: 13. Per germline, CDR1 SGHRS and CDR2 YFSETQ. The CDR3 reads CASSLQGGEGGGGYTF. In DNA form, the CDR3 reads TGCGCCAGCAGCTTGCAGGGGGGCGAAGGAGGCGGTGGCTACACCTTC. The full variable domain, completed using reference TRBV5-1 and TRBJ1-2, is KAGVTQTPRYLIKTRGQQVTLSCSPISGHRSVSWYQQTPGQGLQFLFEYFSETQRNKGNFPGRFSGRQFSNSRSEMNVSTLELGDSALYLCASSLQGGEGGGGYTFGSGTRLTVV.

The CDR3 nucleotides are TGTGCCAGCAGGCGGCAAGAGACCCAGTACTTC. It yields the protein CASRRQETQYF. This chain connects TRBV6-1 to TRBJ2-5; unclear D gene. V was clipped by 6 bases and J by 2 bases, with 4 bases between them. CDR1 is MNHNS, CDR2 SASEGT, per germline. This CDR3 spans 11 amino acids.